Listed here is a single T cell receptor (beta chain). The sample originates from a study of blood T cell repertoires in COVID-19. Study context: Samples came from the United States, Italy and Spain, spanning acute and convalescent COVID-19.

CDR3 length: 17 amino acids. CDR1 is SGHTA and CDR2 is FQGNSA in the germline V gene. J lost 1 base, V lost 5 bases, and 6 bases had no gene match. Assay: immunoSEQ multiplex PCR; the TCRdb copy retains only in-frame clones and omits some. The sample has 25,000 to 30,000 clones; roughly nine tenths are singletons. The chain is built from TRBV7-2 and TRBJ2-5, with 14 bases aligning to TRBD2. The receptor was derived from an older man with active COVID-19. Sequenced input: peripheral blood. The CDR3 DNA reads TGTGCCAGCAGCGCGAGACTAGCGGGGGGGAGCCAAGAGACCCAGTACTTC. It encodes CASSARLAGGSQETQYF. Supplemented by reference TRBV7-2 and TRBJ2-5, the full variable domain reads GAGVSQSPSNKVTEKGKDVELRCDPISGHTALYWYRQSLGQGLEFLIYFQGNSAPDKSGLPSDRFSAERTGGSVSTLTIQRTQQEDSAVYLCASSARLAGGSQETQYFGPGTRLLVL.